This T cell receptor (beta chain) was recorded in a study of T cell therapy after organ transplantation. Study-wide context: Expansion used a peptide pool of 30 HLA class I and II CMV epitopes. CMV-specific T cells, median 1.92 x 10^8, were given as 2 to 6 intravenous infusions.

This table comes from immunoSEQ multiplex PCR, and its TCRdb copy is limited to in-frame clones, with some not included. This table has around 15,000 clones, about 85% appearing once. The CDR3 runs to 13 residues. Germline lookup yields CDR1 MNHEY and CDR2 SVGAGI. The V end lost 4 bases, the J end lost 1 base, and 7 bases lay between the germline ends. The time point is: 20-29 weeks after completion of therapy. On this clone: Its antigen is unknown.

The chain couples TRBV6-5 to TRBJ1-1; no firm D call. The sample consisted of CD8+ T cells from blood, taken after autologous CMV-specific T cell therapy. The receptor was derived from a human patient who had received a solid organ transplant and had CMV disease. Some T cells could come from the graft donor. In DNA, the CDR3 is TGTGCCAGCAGTTTCGGAGCGAACACTGAAGCTTTCTTT. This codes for CASSFGANTEAFF.